A selection of T cell receptor beta chains follows, all from one sample in a study of T cells in Graves' hyperthyroidism and ophthalmopathy. A single record per CDR3 protein comes from TCRdb applying MiXCR to the multiplex PCR reads. Here the sample spans 500,000 to 550,000 distinct CDR3 sequences, under 25% being singletons. The sample consisted of blood. The receptors come from a young man with Graves' hyperthyroidism. Each CDR3 is given with its conserved first and last residue. A D gene is named only where the DNA matches it firmly. The size entry is marked missing in some rows and otherwise reads once, few, many or a size class.

V: TRBV12-3/TRBV12-4; D: .; size: .; J: TRBJ2-7; CDR3: CASSPSGGRGPYEQYF; DNA: TGTGCCAGCAGTCCTTCAGGCGGTCGGGGACCCTACGAGCAGTACTTC
V: TRBV27; D: .; size: many; J: TRBJ1-2; CDR3: CASTGGLGYGYTF; DNA: TGTGCCAGCACCGGGGGGCTCGGCTATGGCTACACCTTC
V: TRBV6-1; D: .; size: many; J: TRBJ2-7; CDR3: CASSEFGTVSYEQYF; DNA: TGTGCCAGCAGTGAATTTGGTACAGTCTCCTACGAGCAGTACTTC
V: TRBV12-3/TRBV12-4; D: TRBD1; size: .; J: TRBJ2-2; CDR3: CASNPGGTANTGELFF; DNA: TGTGCCAGCAACCCAGGGGGAACGGCGAACACCGGGGAGCTGTTTTTT
V: TRBV12-3/TRBV12-4; D: TRBD1; size: many; J: TRBJ1-1; CDR3: CASSLDRGPSLNTEAFF; DNA: TGTGCCAGCAGTCTCGACAGGGGGCCATCTCTGAACACTGAAGCTTTCTTT
V: TRBV11-2; D: TRBD2; size: many; J: TRBJ2-5; CDR3: CASSPGLAVQETQYF; DNA: TGTGCCAGCAGCCCAGGACTAGCGGTACAAGAGACCCAGTACTTC
V: TRBV12-5; D: .; size: .; J: TRBJ1-2; CDR3: CASGLVVVTGYGYTF; DNA: TGTGCTAGTGGTTTGGTAGTGGTAACAGGCTATGGCTACACCTTC
V: TRBV4-1; D: .; size: few; J: TRBJ1-2; CDR3: CASSRPGQTDGYTF; DNA: TGCGCCAGCAGCCGCCCGGGACAAACGGATGGCTACACCTTC
V: TRBV19; D: .; size: many; J: TRBJ2-2; CDR3: CASSMVERVTGELFF; DNA: TGTGCCAGTAGTATGGTGGAGCGGGTCACCGGGGAGCTGTTTTTT
V: TRBV29-1; D: .; size: .; J: TRBJ2-5; CDR3: CSVSRETQYF; DNA: TGCAGCGTTTCCCGCGAGACCCAGTACTTC
V: TRBV7-9; D: TRBD2; size: few; J: TRBJ2-7; CDR3: CASSATSGGSYEQYF; DNA: TGTGCCAGCAGCGCGACTAGCGGGGGCTCCTACGAGCAGTACTTC
V: TRBV6-2/TRBV6-3; D: .; size: many; J: TRBJ1-1; CDR3: CASSWKPGVTEAFF; DNA: TGTGCCAGCAGTTGGAAACCTGGGGTCACTGAAGCTTTCTTT
V: TRBV12-5; D: TRBD1; size: .; J: TRBJ1-2; CDR3: CASGWGPGGGYGYTF; DNA: TGTGCTAGTGGTTGGGGACCAGGGGGCGGCTATGGCTACACCTTC
V: TRBV12-3/TRBV12-4; D: .; size: many; J: TRBJ1-3; CDR3: CASSFQGISGNTIYF; DNA: TGTGCCAGCTCCTTCCAGGGGATCTCTGGAAACACCATATATTTT
V: TRBV6-2/TRBV6-3; D: TRBD1; size: .; J: TRBJ2-7; CDR3: CASNRDRAREQYF; DNA: TGTGCCAGCAACAGGGACAGGGCGCGGGAGCAGTACTTC
V: TRBV27; D: .; size: many; J: TRBJ1-5; CDR3: CASSRGQRGGNQPQHF; DNA: TGTGCCAGCAGTCGGGGGCAGAGAGGGGGCAATCAGCCCCAGCATTTT
V: TRBV12-3/TRBV12-4; D: .; size: many; J: TRBJ2-2; CDR3: CASSPGTVTGELFF; DNA: TGTGCCAGCAGCCCCGGGACTGTCACCGGGGAGCTGTTTTTT
V: TRBV6-1; D: .; size: .; J: TRBJ1-5; CDR3: CASDTHSYQNQPQHF; DNA: TGTGCCAGCGATACACATTCCTACCAAAATCAGCCCCAGCATTTT
V: TRBV30; D: .; size: many; J: TRBJ2-5; CDR3: CAWSSGGREAQYF; DNA: TGTGCCTGGAGTTCTGGGGGCCGGGAGGCCCAGTACTTC
V: TRBV5-1; D: TRBD1; size: many; J: TRBJ2-7; CDR3: CASSAGQGGEQYF; DNA: TGCGCCAGCAGCGCAGGACAGGGTGGGGAGCAGTACTTC
V: TRBV6-1; D: .; size: .; J: TRBJ2-7; CDR3: CASSEFGGRPSYEQYF; DNA: TGTGCCAGCAGTGAATTTGGGGGTCGCCCCTCCTACGAGCAGTACTTC
V: TRBV12-3/TRBV12-4; D: .; size: few; J: TRBJ1-2; CDR3: CASSPIGSYGYTF; DNA: TGTGCCAGCAGCCCCATTGGCAGCTATGGCTACACCTTC
V: TRBV20-1; D: .; size: many; J: TRBJ2-5; CDR3: CSANPFRGDGETQYF; DNA: TGCAGTGCTAACCCCTTTAGGGGGGACGGGGAGACCCAGTACTTC
V: TRBV5-1; D: TRBD1; size: many; J: TRBJ2-7; CDR3: CASSPGGTGIYEQYF; DNA: TGCGCCAGCAGCCCCGGTGGGACAGGGATATACGAGCAGTACTTC
V: TRBV27; D: TRBD2; size: .; J: TRBJ2-7; CDR3: CASSEVAGPAGEQYF; DNA: TGTGCCAGCAGTGAAGTAGCGGGGCCCGCTGGTGAGCAGTACTTC
V: TRBV24-1; D: .; size: many; J: TRBJ1-1; CDR3: CATSDWTGTEAFF; DNA: TGTGCCACCAGTGATTGGACGGGGACTGAAGCTTTCTTT
V: TRBV12-3/TRBV12-4; D: TRBD2; size: many; J: TRBJ2-5; CDR3: CASSFDLGGSQETQYF; DNA: TGTGCCAGCAGTTTTGATTTGGGGGGGTCCCAAGAGACCCAGTACTTC
V: TRBV5-1; D: .; size: many; J: TRBJ1-2; CDR3: CASREGSYGYTF; DNA: TGCGCCAGCAGAGAGGGATCCTATGGCTACACCTTC
V: TRBV7-8; D: .; size: .; J: TRBJ1-1; CDR3: CASSLVIRISIRSTEAFF; DNA: TGTGCCAGCAGCTTAGTTATCCGGATCTCAATCCGATCCACTGAAGCTTTCTTT
V: TRBV2; D: TRBD1; size: .; J: TRBJ2-3; CDR3: CASSLQGVSDTQYF; DNA: TGTGCCAGCAGCCTTCAGGGGGTTTCAGATACGCAGTATTTT
V: TRBV5-1; D: .; size: many; J: TRBJ2-5; CDR3: CASIRTPGETQYF; DNA: TGCGCCAGCATACGGACGCCGGGAGAGACCCAGTACTTC
V: TRBV18; D: .; size: few; J: TRBJ2-5; CDR3: CASSPSSPPGETQYF; DNA: TGTGCCAGCTCACCGAGCAGTCCCCCCGGAGAGACCCAGTACTTC
V: TRBV11-1; D: .; size: many; J: TRBJ2-5; CDR3: CASSPPLGRRRTEETQYF; DNA: TGTGCCAGCAGCCCGCCCCTCGGGCGGCGTCGCACGGAAGAGACCCAGTACTTC
V: TRBV27; D: TRBD1; size: once; J: TRBJ1-2; CDR3: CASSLTTGTGSNYGYTF; DNA: TGTGCCAGCAGTTTAACTACCGGGACAGGGAGCAACTATGGCTACACCTTC
V: TRBV6-1; D: .; size: many; J: TRBJ1-1; CDR3: CASSHRVWVNTEAFF; DNA: TGTGCCAGCAGCCACAGGGTCTGGGTGAACACTGAAGCTTTCTTT
V: TRBV6-2/TRBV6-3; D: .; size: many; J: TRBJ2-7; CDR3: CASSYSTGLGLEQYF; DNA: TGTGCCAGCAGTTACTCGACAGGATTAGGGCTCGAGCAGTACTTC
V: TRBV6-1; D: .; size: few; J: TRBJ1-4; CDR3: CASSPPGGGSKLFF; DNA: TGTGCCAGCAGTCCCCCCGGGGGTGGATCGAAACTGTTTTTT
V: TRBV6-5; D: .; size: many; J: TRBJ1-2; CDR3: CASSYGSGGWDYTF; DNA: TGTGCCAGCAGTTACGGTTCCGGGGGCTGGGACTACACCTTC
V: TRBV11-2; D: .; size: many; J: TRBJ1-2; CDR3: CASTGPLDGYTF; DNA: TGTGCCAGCACCGGCCCGTTGGATGGCTACACCTTC
V: TRBV6-2/TRBV6-3; D: .; size: many; J: TRBJ2-7; CDR3: CASNYLAGKAYEQYF; DNA: TGTGCCAGCAACTACCTGGCGGGGAAGGCCTACGAGCAGTACTTC
V: TRBV5-1; D: .; size: many; J: TRBJ2-7; CDR3: CASSLGDRYEQYF; DNA: TGCGCCAGCAGCTTGGGGGATCGATACGAGCAGTACTTC
V: TRBV28; D: TRBD1; size: .; J: TRBJ1-2; CDR3: CASSLLGQYGGYTF; DNA: TGTGCCAGCAGTTTGCTGGGACAGTACGGTGGCTACACCTTC
V: TRBV28; D: .; size: few; J: TRBJ2-5; CDR3: CASSLSGAHETQYF; DNA: TGTGCCAGCAGTTTATCAGGGGCCCATGAGACCCAGTACTTC
V: TRBV11-2; D: TRBD1; size: .; J: TRBJ2-7; CDR3: CASSPSGTGASYEQYF; DNA: TGTGCCAGCAGCCCCAGCGGGACAGGGGCCTCCTACGAGCAGTACTTC
V: TRBV12-3/TRBV12-4; D: TRBD1; size: few; J: TRBJ2-7; CDR3: CASRVRQGASYEQYF; DNA: TGTGCCAGCAGAGTCCGACAGGGGGCCTCCTACGAGCAGTACTTC
V: TRBV12-3/TRBV12-4; D: TRBD2; size: many; J: TRBJ2-7; CDR3: CASSGGWNEQYF; DNA: TGTGCCAGCTCGGGGGGGTGGAACGAGCAGTACTTC
V: TRBV9; D: .; size: .; J: TRBJ2-5; CDR3: CASSVGPADQETQYF; DNA: TGTGCCAGCAGCGTAGGCCCTGCCGACCAAGAGACCCAGTACTTC
V: TRBV11-3; D: .; size: few; J: TRBJ2-7; CDR3: CASSFREYEQYF; DNA: TGTGCCAGCAGCTTCAGGGAATACGAGCAGTACTTC
V: TRBV12-3/TRBV12-4; D: .; size: many; J: TRBJ1-1; CDR3: CASSFDGVNTEAFF; DNA: TGTGCCAGCAGTTTCGACGGTGTGAACACTGAAGCTTTCTTT
V: TRBV28; D: .; size: many; J: TRBJ2-5; CDR3: CASSLLRTETQYF; DNA: TGTGCCAGCAGTTTACTCAGGACGGAGACCCAGTACTTC
V: TRBV7-6; D: TRBD2; size: .; J: TRBJ2-2; CDR3: CASSLLLAGGRTGELFF; DNA: TGTGCCAGCAGCTTATTGCTAGCGGGGGGTCGAACCGGGGAGCTGTTTTTT
V: TRBV28; D: TRBD2; size: .; J: TRBJ2-5; CDR3: CATDPLAGGGETQYF; DNA: TGTGCCACCGATCCCCTAGCGGGAGGCGGCGAGACCCAGTACTTC
V: TRBV6-1; D: .; size: many; J: TRBJ1-5; CDR3: CASSESAPDGNQPQHF; DNA: TGTGCCAGCAGTGAGTCCGCACCGGACGGCAATCAGCCCCAGCATTTT
V: TRBV4-1; D: .; size: few; J: TRBJ2-7; CDR3: CASSQDLTVYEQYF; DNA: TGCGCCAGCAGCCAAGATTTGACGGTCTACGAGCAGTACTTC
V: TRBV4-1; D: .; size: .; J: TRBJ1-2; CDR3: CASRGEGGYTF; DNA: TGCGCCAGCCGGGGGGAGGGTGGCTACACCTTC